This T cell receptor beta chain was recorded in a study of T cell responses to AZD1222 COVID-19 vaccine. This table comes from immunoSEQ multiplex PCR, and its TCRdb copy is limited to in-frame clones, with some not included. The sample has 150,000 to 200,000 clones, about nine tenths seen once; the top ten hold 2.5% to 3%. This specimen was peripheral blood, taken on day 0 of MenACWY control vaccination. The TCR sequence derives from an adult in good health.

In DNA form, the CDR3 reads TGTGCCAGCAGCGTAGCCCTGGGTCTCAACACTGAAGCTTTCTTT. It translates to CASSVALGLNTEAFF. The chain couples TRBV9 to TRBJ1-1, with D unresolved. The V gene lost 0 bases and the J gene lost 2 bases, with 11 bases spanning the gap. The CDR3 covers 15 residues. Germline CDR1 and CDR2: SGDLS and YYNGEE.